These 20 T cell receptor beta chains came from one sample sequenced in a study of Ad26.COV2.S vaccination and SARS-CoV-2 variants. TCRdb's copy holds only in-frame clones and misses some; the assay was immunoSEQ multiplex PCR. Of about 430,000 clones detected, approximately 90% appear once; the ten largest clones hold 10% to 15%. Treatment here: around 19 received Ad26.COV2.S at low or high dose, single or two shots; 5 received placebo; per-sample allocation not given. Samples were taken on day 63 after the first vaccine or placebo injection. Sequencing used peripheral blood, obtained in a trial of Ad26.COV2.S vaccine versus placebo. Receptor source: a person between 18 and 60 years old who received the Ad26.COV2.S COVID-19 vaccine or a placebo.

As for this clone: The identical CDR3 is also encoded by other nucleotide sequences in the sample. The chain uses TRBV20-1 and TRBJ1-2, with D hard to call. Per germline, CDR1 DFQATT and CDR2 SNEGSKA (reference sequence). Trimming took off 0 bases at V and 5 bases at J, with 1 base between the two ends. The CDR3 is 10 residues long. CDR3 region: CSARDYGYTF. The CDR3 nucleotides are TGCAGTGCTAGAGATTATGGCTACACCTTC.

The V gene is TRBV11-1, the J gene TRBJ2-7, with TRBD2 matching 7 bases. This CDR3 contains 15 residues. The ends lost 6 bases at V and 0 bases at J; junction bases unmatched: 8. CDR1 is SGHAT and CDR2 is FQDESV in the germline V gene (reference sequence). The CDR3 sequence is CASSNTGGSSYEQYF. In DNA form, the CDR3 reads TGTGCCAGCAGTAATACGGGGGGAAGCTCCTACGAGCAGTACTTC.

This chain connects TRBV18 to TRBJ2-7; D not certain. This CDR3 region has 13 residues. V was pared by 3 bases and J by 2 bases, with 8 bases between. CDR1 KGHSH and CDR2 LQKENI come from the germline V gene. The CDR3 nucleotides read TGTGCCAGCTCACCCGCCTTAACCTACGAGCAGTACTTC. Translated: CASSPALTYEQYF. Full variable domain (missing parts from reference TRBV18 and TRBJ2-7): NAGVMQNPRHLVRRRGQEARLRCSPMKGHSHVYWYRQLPEEGLKFMVYLQKENIIDESGMPKERFSAEFPKEGPSILRIQQVVRGDSAAYFCASSPALTYEQYFGPGTRLTVT.

V is TRBV5-4 and J is TRBJ2-1; D might be TRBD2 (6 bases). The germline V and J ends were trimmed by 5 bases and 5 bases, with 26 bases remaining between them. The CDR3 consists of 18 residues. CDR1 SGHNT and CDR2 YYREEE come from the germline V gene (reference sequence). CDR3 loop: CASSGEEAGAGGNNEQFF. The CDR3, as DNA: TGTGCCAGCAGTGGGGAAGAGGCCGGCGCGGGCGGGAACAATGAGCAGTTCTTC. The whole variable domain, remainder taken from reference TRBV5-4 and TRBJ2-1, is ETGVTQSPTHLIKTRGQQVTLRCSSQSGHNTVSWYQQALGQGPQFIFQYYREEENGRGNFPPRFSGLQFPNYSSELNVNALELDDSALYLCASSGEEAGAGGNNEQFFGPGTRLTVL.

V is TRBV19 and J is TRBJ2-1; TRBD2 might be the D (5 bases). Germline V gene data show CDR1 as LNHDA and CDR2 as SQIVND (reference sequence). This CDR3 region has 15 residues. The V and J ends lost 6 bases and 0 bases respectively, with 12 bases between them. Here the CDR3 reads CASSSGTDSYNEQFF. CDR3 bases: TGTGCCAGTAGCTCGGGAACAGACTCCTACAATGAGCAGTTCTTC.

V usage is TRBV9 and J usage is TRBJ2-1, with 11 bases fitting TRBD2. The germline CDR1 and CDR2 sequences are SGDLS and YYNGEE. This CDR3 spans 15 amino acids. Losses at the gene ends were 2 bases for V and 8 bases for J; bases not matched to a gene: 6. In nucleotides, the CDR3 is TGTGCCAGCAGCGTGACTAGCGGGGCGGGGTATGAGCAGTTCTTC. It translates to CASSVTSGAGYEQFF.

The chain is built from TRBV27 and TRBJ1-1; D uncertain. This CDR3 is built from 14 residues. CDR1 is MNHEY, CDR2 SMNVEV, per germline (reference sequence). Deletions cut 1 base from V and 7 bases from J, with 13 bases between. CDR3 nucleotides: TGTGCCAGCAGTTTATGGCAGGCGGGAGGTGAAGCTTTCTTT. Its protein is CASSLWQAGGEAFF.

This chain uses TRBV7-9 with TRBJ2-7; no definite D call. V lost 1 base and J 3 bases, leaving 7 bases between the germline ends. Germline V CDR1 and CDR2: SEHNR, FQNEAQ (reference sequence). The length of the CDR3 is 13 residues. Here the CDR3 DNA reads TGTGCCAGCAGCTTAGAGTATAACTACGAGCAGTACTTC. Translating it yields CASSLEYNYEQYF.

This clone was observed a single time. The CDR3 coding sequence is TGTGCCTGGAGTGACCAACAGGGTGTCAAAGCTTTCTTT. It is translated as CAWSDQQGVKAFF. The chain is built from TRBV30 and TRBJ1-1, with D maybe TRBD1 (6 bases). The CDR3 has 13 amino acids. Germline V lookup: CDR1 GTSNPN, CDR2 SVGIG (reference sequence). The V and J ends lost 1 base and 9 bases respectively, with 15 bases between them.

This clone is a singleton in its sample. The CDR3 spells CANAWGASTDTQYF. In nucleotides, the CDR3 is TGTGCCAACGCGTGGGGGGCGTCGACAGATACGCAGTATTTT. The chain uses TRBV2 and TRBJ2-3, with D perhaps matching TRBD1 or TRBD2 (6 bases each). CDR1 is SNHLY and CDR2 is FYNNEI in the germline V gene. This CDR3 is 14 amino acids long. Trimming shortened V by 10 bases and J by 3 bases, and 17 bases separated the two germline ends. The whole variable domain, filled in from reference TRBV2 and TRBJ2-3, reads EPEVTQTPSHQVTQMGQEVILRCVPISNHLYFYWYRQILGQKVEFLVSFYNNEISEKSEIFDDQFSVERPDGSNFTLKIRSTKLEDSAMYFCANAWGASTDTQYFGPGTRLTVL.

The chain employs TRBV7-2 and TRBJ1-5, with a possible D match to TRBD1 (5 bases). Trimming stripped 1 base from V and 6 bases from J, with 13 bases between. Germline assignment: CDR1 SGHTA and CDR2 FQGNSA. The CDR3 loop spans 15 amino acids. The CDR3 region is CASSLEGRESQPQHF. The CDR3, as DNA: TGTGCCAGCAGCTTAGAGGGGAGGGAAAGTCAGCCCCAGCATTTT.

The chain has TRBV5-4 and TRBJ2-4, with 14 bases identical to TRBD2. This CDR3 is 18 amino acids long. Germline CDR1 and CDR2: SGHNT and YYREEE (reference sequence). The V and J ends lost 5 bases and 4 bases, in that order; junction bases with no gene match: 11. Here the CDR3 reads CASSPTSGRAERKNIQYF. The CDR3 bases are TGTGCCAGCAGTCCGACTAGCGGGAGGGCGGAGAGGAAAAACATTCAGTACTTC.

This chain connects TRBV10-1 to TRBJ2-3; maybe TRBD2 (5 bases). Trimming shortened V by 2 bases and J by 1 base, and 16 bases separated the two germline ends. CDR3 length: 17 amino acids. Germline values: CDR1 WNHNN, CDR2 SYGVQD (reference sequence). DNA of the CDR3: TGCGCCAGCAGTGAGCGTGGTTCGAGGGCCTGCACAGATACGCAGTATTTT. As protein: CASSERGSRACTDTQYF.

This chain connects TRBV7-2 to TRBJ2-3; 11 bases are a match to TRBD2. From germline, CDR1 is SGHTA and CDR2 FQGNSA. The CDR3 totals 18 residues. Trimming cost V 2 bases and J 2 bases; bases outside gene matches: 9. CDR3 loop: CASSLNPLGLADTDTQYF. The DNA for the CDR3 is TGTGCCAGCAGCTTAAACCCCTTGGGACTAGCGGACACAGATACGCAGTATTTT.

This clone was seen only once. This chain connects TRBV6-1 to TRBJ1-6, with 9 nucleotides matching TRBD1. Trimming at V came to 2 bases and at J to 3 bases, leaving 14 bases not matched to a gene. Germline V gene data show CDR1 as MNHNS and CDR2 as SASEGT. This CDR3 is 20 amino acids long. In DNA form, the CDR3 reads TGTGCCAGCAGTGAAAGAATTTCGGGACAGGGCGTTTTCTATAATTCACCCCTCCACTTT. Encoded protein: CASSERISGQGVFYNSPLHF.

The chain employs TRBV4-1 and TRBJ1-5; D gene ambiguous. Trimming stripped 1 base from V and 3 bases from J, with 13 bases between. Germline assignment: CDR1 MGHRA and CDR2 YSYEKL. This CDR3 has 16 amino acids. The CDR3 DNA reads as TGCGCCAGCAGCCAAGTAACCGGGCCCTCCAATCAGCCCCAGCATTTT. It translates to CASSQVTGPSNQPQHF.

The chain employs TRBV6-5 and TRBJ2-2; 7 bases line up with TRBD1. The germline CDR1 and CDR2 sequences are MNHEY and SVGAGI. The V segment lost 5 bases and the J segment 4 bases; nucleotides outside the gene matches: 4. The CDR3 sequence is 14 residues long. The CDR3 is CASSQTGATGELFF. The CDR3 region has the DNA TGTGCCAGCAGTCAAACAGGGGCCACCGGGGAGCTGTTTTTT.

The chain joins TRBV19 to TRBJ1-1; D is possibly TRBD1 (6 bases). Between the trimmed V and J ends, which lost 5 bases and 0 bases, there was a span of 16 bases. The germline CDR1 and CDR2 sequences are LNHDA and SQIVND (reference sequence). The CDR3 is 16 amino acids. The CDR3 coding sequence is TGTGCCAGTAGTCCGGAAACAGGGAACATGAACACTGAAGCTTTCTTT. This sequence encodes CASSPETGNMNTEAFF.

The chain carries TRBV6-2 or TRBV6-3 and TRBJ1-5; 9 nucleotides align to TRBD1. From germline, CDR1 is MNHEY and CDR2 SVGEGT. CDR3 length: 14 amino acids. With V trimmed by 5 bases and J by 7 bases, 6 bases remained unmatched. The CDR3 here is CASSLDRGKQPQHF. In DNA, the CDR3 is TGTGCCAGCAGTCTAGACAGGGGGAAGCAGCCCCAGCATTTT.

This chain connects TRBV7-2 to TRBJ2-5; 7 bases map to TRBD1. The V gene's germline CDR1 is SGHTA and CDR2 FQGNSA. Germline trimming cut 4 bases from V and 7 bases from J; bases unmatched to any gene: 3. The CDR3 has 12 amino acids. CDR3 sequence (DNA): TGTGCCAGCAGCTGGGACAGCGGGACCCAGTACTTC. Protein product: CASSWDSGTQYF.